These T cell receptor beta chains were read from a single sample in a study of blood T cell repertoires in COVID-19. Clones were read by immunoSEQ multiplex PCR, and TCRdb kept only the in-frame ones, dropping some. Among roughly 100,000 clones listed, about 64% were seen once. The specimen was peripheral blood. The receptors were gathered from a human donor with acute or convalescent COVID-19. The donor label of this sample is uncertain. Each CDR3 is given with its conserved first and last residue. The order of the fields is D gene, clone size, J gene, V gene, CDR3 DNA, CDR3 protein. A D gene is named only where the DNA matches it firmly. A clone size is listed for some rows: how often the clone was seen (once, few, many), or a class if it is expanded.

>TRBD1|-|TRBJ2-7|TRBV29-1
TGCAGCGTTGAAGATCGGACAGGGGGCTCCCCCGAGCAGTACTTC
CSVEDRTGGSPEQYF
>-|-|TRBJ1-1|TRBV7-9
TGTGCCAGCAGCTTAGCGGCCAGGCCGAACACTGAAGCTTTCTTT
CASSLAARPNTEAFF
>-|few|TRBJ2-1|TRBV5-1
TGCGCCAGCAGCTTGTCGGGGTATGAGCAGTTCTTC
CASSLSGYEQFF
>TRBD2|-|TRBJ2-3|TRBV18
TGTGCCAGCTCACCCCTCCCCGGACTAGCGGGGGGCGCCCGGCGAAGCACAGATACGCAGTATTTT
CASSPLPGLAGGARRSTDTQYF
>-|few|TRBJ2-5|TRBV7-9
TGTGCCAGCAGCTCCTTACAAGAGACCCAGTACTTC
CASSSLQETQYF
>-|-|TRBJ2-5|TRBV7-9
TGTGCCAGCAGCTTTCGGGGTCGGGCCTTCTCCGAGACCCAGTACTTC
CASSFRGRAFSETQYF
>TRBD2|once|TRBJ2-5|TRBV24-1
TGTGCCACCAGTGATTCCGCAGGTCTAGCGGGCCAAGAGACCCAGTACTTC
CATSDSAGLAGQETQYF
>-|-|TRBJ1-4|TRBV19
TGTGCCAGTAGTATTAACCACGGGACAATTCGAGAAAAACTGTTTTTT
CASSINHGTIREKLFF
>-|-|TRBJ1-6|TRBV7-2
TGTGCCAGCAGCCCCCAACGACAGTATAATTCACCCCTCCACTTT
CASSPQRQYNSPLHF
>TRBD1|-|TRBJ1-2|TRBV7-9
TGTGCCAGCAGCTTAGAGTCCGGGACAGGTTATGGCTACACCTTC
CASSLESGTGYGYTF
>-|once|TRBJ1-6|TRBV2
TGTGCCAGCAGTGAGTGGCTGATTAATTCACCCCTCCACTTT
CASSEWLINSPLHF
>-|-|TRBJ1-6|TRBV5-1
TGCGCCAGCAGCTTGGTGGACAGCTCCTATAATTCACCCCTCCACTTT
CASSLVDSSYNSPLHF
>-|few|TRBJ2-3|TRBV5-5
TGTGCCAGCAGCTTAACGCGGGATCGCACAGATACGCAGTATTTT
CASSLTRDRTDTQYF
>-|-|TRBJ2-1|TRBV6-1
TGTGCCAGCAGTGAAGGAGGGCTGATCCCCTACAATGAGCAGTTCTTC
CASSEGGLIPYNEQFF
>-|few|TRBJ1-1|TRBV15
TGTGCCACCAGCAGAGGAAAGGGGGGGCGGTTTGAAGCTTTCTTT
CATSRGKGGRFEAFF
>-|once|TRBJ1-1|TRBV15
TGTGCCACCAGCAGAGATTTTACAGGGCGGAACACTGAAGCTTTCTTT
CATSRDFTGRNTEAFF
>-|-|TRBJ2-7|TRBV7-8
TGTGCCAGCAGCTCAGGCAGGGATAAGGTGCAGTACTTC
CASSSGRDKVQYF
>TRBD1|few|TRBJ1-1|TRBV18
TGTGCCAGCTCACTTCTAGCGACAGGGGCCGTGAACACTGAAGCTTTCTTT
CASSLLATGAVNTEAFF
>TRBD1|-|TRBJ1-5|TRBV2
TGTGCCAGCACTCGTGAGGGGGCGAGCAATCAGCCCCAGCATTTT
CASTREGASNQPQHF
>-|once|TRBJ1-6|TRBV6-5
TGTGCCAGCAGCCCAAGGGGCGATGATTCACCCCTCCACTTT
CASSPRGDDSPLHF
>TRBD2|-|TRBJ2-3|TRBV6-1
TGTGCCAGCAGTGACCCGCGGCTAGCGGGGGGGGATACGCAGTATTTT
CASSDPRLAGGDTQYF
>-|once|TRBJ1-6|TRBV19
TGTGCCAGTAGTCCCCGCTATAATTCACCCCTCCACTTT
CASSPRYNSPLHF
>TRBD2|once|TRBJ2-1|TRBV19
TGTGCCAGTAGTATGGGACTAGCGGGGATCAATGAGCAGTTCTTC
CASSMGLAGINEQFF
>-|-|TRBJ2-3|TRBV10-2
TGCGCCAGCAGTGAGTTCGCTCAGGAATACGATACGCAGTATTTT
CASSEFAQEYDTQYF
>-|-|TRBJ1-1|TRBV5-1
TGCGCCAGCAGCTTGGCCGACACCTCGACCCTGGCTTTCTTT
CASSLADTSTLAFF
>TRBD1|-|TRBJ2-7|TRBV28
TGTGCCAGCGAAGTTGGGACAGGGGGCCTTAGGGACGAGCAGTACTTC
CASEVGTGGLRDEQYF
>TRBD2|-|TRBJ2-4|TRBV5-1
TGCGCCAGCAGCCCGGTAGCGGGGCTAGCCAAAAACATTCAGTACTTC
CASSPVAGLAKNIQYF
>TRBD2|few|TRBJ2-5|TRBV5-1
TGCGCCAGCAGCGTCACTAGCGGGGGGGCCCAAGAGACCCAGTACTTC
CASSVTSGGAQETQYF
>-|-|TRBJ2-1|TRBV19
TGTGCCAGTAGTATTCAGGGGGGATACAATGAGCAGTTCTTC
CASSIQGGYNEQFF
>-|-|TRBJ2-1|TRBV30
TGTGCCTGGAGCGGTTACAATGAGCAGTTCTTC
CAWSGYNEQFF
>TRBD2|-|TRBJ2-7|TRBV6-5
TGTGCCAGCAGGTTAGCGGGAGAGACCTACGAGCAGTACTTC
CASRLAGETYEQYF
>-|-|TRBJ1-6|TRBV7-9
TGTGCCAGCAGCTTCCGACAGGTCTATAATTCACCCCTCCACTTT
CASSFRQVYNSPLHF
>-|few|TRBJ1-2|TRBV2
TGTGCCAGCAGTGTATTATTTGGCTACACCTTC
CASSVLFGYTF
>-|-|TRBJ1-2|TRBV7-8
TGTGCCAGCAGCTTTCCGGGGGGAAACTATGGCTACACCTTC
CASSFPGGNYGYTF
>-|few|TRBJ1-1|TRBV19
TGTGCCAGTAGTATATTCCGGAACACTGAAGCTTTCTTT
CASSIFRNTEAFF
>TRBD1|-|TRBJ2-3|TRBV27
TGTGCCAGCAGTGACTACTCCGGGACAGGGGTCACAGATACGCAGTATTTT
CASSDYSGTGVTDTQYF
>TRBD2|once|TRBJ2-5|TRBV5-6
TGTGCCAGCAGCTTGCTGGGCGGGGGAGTACAAGAGACCCAGTACTTC
CASSLLGGGVQETQYF
>TRBD1|few|TRBJ1-5|TRBV6-6
TGTGCCAGCAGTCATAGACCGGGACAGGACCTTTGGGGGCCCCAGCATTTT
CASSHRPGQDLWGPQHF
>-|-|TRBJ1-5|TRBV18
TGTGCCAGCTCGCGGGAGCAGGTTAGCAATCAGCCCCAGCATTTT
CASSREQVSNQPQHF
>-|many|TRBJ2-5|TRBV29-1
TGCAGCGTTGACGGGGGAGAGACCCAGTACTTC
CSVDGGETQYF
>TRBD1|-|TRBJ1-1|TRBV6-5
TGTGCCAGCAGTTACTCGACAGGGGGGGACACTGAAGCTTTCTTT
CASSYSTGGDTEAFF
>-|-|TRBJ1-1|TRBV7-3
TGTGCCAGCAGCGTTGAACCCGGGAGTGGTCGAGCTTTCTTT
CASSVEPGSGRAFF
>-|once|TRBJ1-4|TRBV2
TGTGCCAGCAGTGCCCCTGGGCAGGCAGGGGATGAAAAACTGTTTTTT
CASSAPGQAGDEKLFF
>TRBD2|-|TRBJ2-3|TRBV15
TGTGCCACCAGCAGAGATAAATTTCGGGGACTAGCGGGCACAGATACGCAGTATTTT
CATSRDKFRGLAGTDTQYF
>TRBD1|-|TRBJ2-7|TRBV5-6
TGTGCCAGCAGCTTAACCTCGGGACAGGGGGTTTTCCTCTACGAGCAGTACTTC
CASSLTSGQGVFLYEQYF
>TRBD1|-|TRBJ2-6|TRBV14
TGTGCCAGCAGCCAAGACCTACAGGGGGCGGGGGCCAACGTCCTGACTTTC
CASSQDLQGAGANVLTF